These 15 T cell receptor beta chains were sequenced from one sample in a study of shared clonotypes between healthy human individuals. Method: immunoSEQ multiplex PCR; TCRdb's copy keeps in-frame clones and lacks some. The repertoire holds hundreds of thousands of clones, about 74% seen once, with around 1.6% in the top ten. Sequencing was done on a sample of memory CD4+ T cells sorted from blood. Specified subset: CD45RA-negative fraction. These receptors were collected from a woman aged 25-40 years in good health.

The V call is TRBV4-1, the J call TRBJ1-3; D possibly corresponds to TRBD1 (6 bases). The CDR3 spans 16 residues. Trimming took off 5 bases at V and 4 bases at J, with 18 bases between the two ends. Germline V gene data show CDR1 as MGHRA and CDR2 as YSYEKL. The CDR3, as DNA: TGCGCCAGCAGCTTTGTAGGAGGGGGAAAAGGAAACACCATATATTTT. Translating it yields CASSFVGGGKGNTIYF.

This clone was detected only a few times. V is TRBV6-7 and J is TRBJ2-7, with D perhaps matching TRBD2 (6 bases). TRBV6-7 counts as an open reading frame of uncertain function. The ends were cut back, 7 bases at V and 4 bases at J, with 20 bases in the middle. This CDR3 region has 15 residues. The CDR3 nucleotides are TGTGCCAGCATGGAGGGATCCTTGACCCTTTACGAGCAGTACTTC. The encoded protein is CASMEGSLTLYEQYF.

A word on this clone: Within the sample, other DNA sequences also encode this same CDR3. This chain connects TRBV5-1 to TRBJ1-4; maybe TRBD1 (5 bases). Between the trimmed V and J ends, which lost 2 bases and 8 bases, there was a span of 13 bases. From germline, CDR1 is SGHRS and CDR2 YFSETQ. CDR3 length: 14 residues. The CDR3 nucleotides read TGCGCCAGCAGCTTTGGGACTGGGAAAGAAAAACTGTTTTTT. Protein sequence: CASSFGTGKEKLFF.

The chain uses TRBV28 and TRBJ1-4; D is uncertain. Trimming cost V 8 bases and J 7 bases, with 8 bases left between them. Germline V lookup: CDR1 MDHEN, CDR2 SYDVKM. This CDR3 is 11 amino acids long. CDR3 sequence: CASGPGEKLFF. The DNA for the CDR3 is TGTGCCAGCGGGCCTGGTGAAAAACTGTTTTTT. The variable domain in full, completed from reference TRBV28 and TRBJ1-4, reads DVKVTQSSRYLVKRTGEKVFLECVQDMDHENMFWYRQDPGLGLRLIYFSYDVKMKEKGDIPEGYSVSREKKERFSLILESASTNQTSMYLCASGPGEKLFFGSGTQLSVL.

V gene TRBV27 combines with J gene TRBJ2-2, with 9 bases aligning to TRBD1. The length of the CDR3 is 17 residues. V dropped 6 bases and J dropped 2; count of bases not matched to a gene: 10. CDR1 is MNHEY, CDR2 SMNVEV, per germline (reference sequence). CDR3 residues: CASRGVTGGVNTGELFF. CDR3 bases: TGTGCCAGCAGGGGGGTTACAGGGGGCGTTAACACCGGGGAGCTGTTTTTT.

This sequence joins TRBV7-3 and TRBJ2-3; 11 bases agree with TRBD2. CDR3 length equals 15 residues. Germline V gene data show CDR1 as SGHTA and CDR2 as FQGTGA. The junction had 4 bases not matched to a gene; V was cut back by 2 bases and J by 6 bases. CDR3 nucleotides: TGTGCCAGCAGCTTAGGGGGGACTAGCGGCGATACGCAGTATTTT. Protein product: CASSLGGTSGDTQYF.

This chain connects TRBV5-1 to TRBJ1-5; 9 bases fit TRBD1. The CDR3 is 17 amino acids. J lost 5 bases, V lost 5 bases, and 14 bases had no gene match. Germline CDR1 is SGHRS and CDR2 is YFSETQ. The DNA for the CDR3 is TGCGCCAGCAGTCCCGGGACAGGGCACAATCTTGATCAGCCCCAGCATTTT. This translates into CASSPGTGHNLDQPQHF.

The CDR3 is CASSWGTPYEQYF. For the CDR3, the DNA is TGTGCCAGCAGTTGGGGCACGCCATACGAGCAGTACTTC. The chain has TRBV6-1 and TRBJ2-7; weak D call: TRBD1 (5 bases). From germline, CDR1 is MNHNS and CDR2 SASEGT. The V gene lost 5 bases and the J gene lost 4 bases, with 12 bases spanning the gap. The CDR3 length is 13 residues.

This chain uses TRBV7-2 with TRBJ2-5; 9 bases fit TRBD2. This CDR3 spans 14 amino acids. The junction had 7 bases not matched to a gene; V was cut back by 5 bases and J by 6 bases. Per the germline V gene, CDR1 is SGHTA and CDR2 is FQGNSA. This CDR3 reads CASSQWTSEKTQYF. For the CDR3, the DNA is TGTGCCAGCAGCCAATGGACTAGCGAAAAGACCCAGTACTTC.

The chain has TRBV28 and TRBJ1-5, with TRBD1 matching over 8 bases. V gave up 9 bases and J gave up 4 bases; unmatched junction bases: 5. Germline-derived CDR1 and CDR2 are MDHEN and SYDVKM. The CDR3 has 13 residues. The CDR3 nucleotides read TGTGCCAGTTACAGGGGGTTGAATCAGCCCCAGCATTTT. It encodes CASYRGLNQPQHF.

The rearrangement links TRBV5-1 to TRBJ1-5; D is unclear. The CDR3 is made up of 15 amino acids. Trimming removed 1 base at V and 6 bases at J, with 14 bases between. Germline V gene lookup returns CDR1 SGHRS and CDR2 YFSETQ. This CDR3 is CASSLTSGLGQPQHF. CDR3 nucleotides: TGCGCCAGCAGCTTGACGTCGGGGTTGGGTCAGCCCCAGCATTTT.

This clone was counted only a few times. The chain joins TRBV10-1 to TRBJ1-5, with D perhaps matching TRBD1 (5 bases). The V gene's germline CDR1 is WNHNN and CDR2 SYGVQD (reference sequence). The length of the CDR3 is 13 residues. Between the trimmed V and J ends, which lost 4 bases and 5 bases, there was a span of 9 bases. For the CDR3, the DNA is TGCGCCAGCAGTGCTGGGGGGGATCAGCCCCAGCATTTT. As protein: CASSAGGDQPQHF.

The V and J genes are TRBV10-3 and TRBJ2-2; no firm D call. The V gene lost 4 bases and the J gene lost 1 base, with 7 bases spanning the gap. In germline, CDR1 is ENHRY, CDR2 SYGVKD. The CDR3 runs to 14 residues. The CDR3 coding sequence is TGTGCCATCAGTGCGCTAGTGAACACCGGGGAGCTGTTTTTT. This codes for CAISALVNTGELFF.

The CDR3 region is CASCRTGYNEKLFF. CDR3 sequence (DNA): TGTGCCAGCTGTAGGACAGGTTATAATGAAAAACTGTTTTTT. The genes are TRBV5-5 and TRBJ1-4, with 7 bases lining up with TRBD1. After removal of 7 bases from V and 4 bases from J, the junction contained 7 bases not matched to a gene. The germline gives CDR1 SGHKS, CDR2 YYEKEE (reference sequence). This CDR3 has 14 amino acids.

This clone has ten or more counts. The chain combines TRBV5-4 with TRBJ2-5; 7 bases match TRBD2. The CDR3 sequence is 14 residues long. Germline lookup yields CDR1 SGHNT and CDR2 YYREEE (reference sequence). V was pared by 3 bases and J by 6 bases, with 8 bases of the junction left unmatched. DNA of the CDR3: TGTGCCAGCAGCTCCGGACTAGTAGAGAAGACCCAGTACTTC. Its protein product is CASSSGLVEKTQYF.